This entry lists 10 T cell receptor beta chains sequenced from one sample in a study of shared clonotypes between healthy human individuals. Produced via immunoSEQ multiplex PCR; TCRdb's table is partial and in-frame only. The repertoire holds 2 million to 2.5 million clones, with 93% as singletons. The source material was naive CD4+ T cells from PBMCs. The subset denotes: CD45RA+ positively selected. The receptors stem from a man younger than 30 in good health. Some clones in this sample may be carry-over from other donors' samples.

The chain links TRBV4-3 to TRBJ2-2; no reliable D call. The CDR3 has 14 amino acids. Trimming stripped 7 bases from V and 0 bases from J, with 9 bases between. From germline, CDR1 is LGHNA and CDR2 YSLEER. Written as DNA, the CDR3 is TGCGCCAGCACCGAGACACCGAACACCGGGGAGCTGTTTTTT. It specifies CASTETPNTGELFF.

This sequence joins TRBV5-1 and TRBJ2-2; perhaps TRBD1 as D (5 bases). Between the trimmed V and J ends, which lost 0 bases and 5 bases, there was a span of 17 bases. Germline V lookup: CDR1 SGHRS, CDR2 YFSETQ. This CDR3 has 17 amino acids. The CDR3 loop reads CASSLGPRQGQTGELFF. The CDR3 DNA reads TGCGCCAGCAGCTTGGGGCCTCGGCAGGGTCAAACCGGGGAGCTGTTTTTT.

J is TRBJ2-7 and V is TRBV19; D might be TRBD1 (6 bases). The CDR3 has 14 residues. Germline loops: CDR1 LNHDA, CDR2 SQIVND (reference sequence). V lost 7 bases to trimming and J lost 0 bases, with 13 bases between them. This CDR3 reads CASTADRGSYEQYF. The CDR3 coding sequence is TGTGCCAGTACAGCGGACAGAGGCTCCTACGAGCAGTACTTC.

The chain combines TRBV7-2 with TRBJ2-5; 9 bases are shared with TRBD1. The CDR3 covers 15 residues. With 5 bases clipped from V and 4 bases from J, the junction kept 8 bases outside the gene matches. Germline V gene sequence: CDR1 SGHTA, CDR2 FQGNSA. The CDR3 region has the DNA TGTGCCAGCAGCACCGGACAGGGGAGGAGAGAGACCCAGTACTTC. Translating gives CASSTGQGRRETQYF. Full variable domain (missing parts from reference TRBV7-2 and TRBJ2-5): GAGVSQSPSNKVTEKGKDVELRCDPISGHTALYWYRQSLGQGLEFLIYFQGNSAPDKSGLPSDRFSAERTGGSVSTLTIQRTQQEDSAVYLCASSTGQGRRETQYFGPGTRLLVL.

In the case of this clone: Other DNA sequences of this sample code for an identical CDR3. The rearrangement joins TRBV28 to TRBJ2-1; D uncertain. V dropped 5 bases and J dropped 4 bases, with 6 bases sitting between them. Per the germline V gene, CDR1 is MDHEN and CDR2 is SYDVKM. CDR3 length equals 12 residues. The CDR3 DNA reads TGTGCCAGCAGTCTCCGATACAATGAGCAGTTCTTC. This codes for CASSLRYNEQFF.

As to this clone: Other nucleotide sequences from this sample produce the same CDR3. This chain connects TRBV28 to TRBJ2-6; D might be TRBD2 (5 bases). The CDR3 sequence is 15 residues long. CDR1 and CDR2 from the germline V gene are MDHEN and SYDVKM. Between the trimmed V and J ends, which lost 3 bases and 1 base, there was a span of 7 bases. CDR3 bases: TGTGCCAGCAGTTTTCGGGGATCTGGGGCCAACGTCCTGACTTTC. This translates into CASSFRGSGANVLTF.

The chain combines TRBV10-3 with TRBJ2-7, with 8 bases that match TRBD2. Germline V gene data show CDR1 as ENHRY and CDR2 as SYGVKD. After removal of 4 bases from V and 5 bases from J, the junction contained 7 bases not matched to a gene. The CDR3 extends over 14 amino acids. CDR3: CAISASGGDHEQYF. The CDR3 nucleotides read TGTGCCATCAGTGCCTCCGGGGGGGACCACGAGCAGTACTTC.

The rearrangement joins TRBV11-2 to TRBJ2-1; D is perhaps TRBD2 (6 bases). The CDR3 consists of 17 residues. Trimming stripped 1 base from V and 2 bases from J, with 15 bases between. Germline V gene lookup returns CDR1 SGHAT and CDR2 FQNNGV. DNA of the CDR3: TGTGCCAGCAGCTTAGCGGCTAGCGCCAGCGCCTACAATGAGCAGTTCTTC. This sequence encodes CASSLAASASAYNEQFF. Full variable domain (missing parts from reference TRBV11-2 and TRBJ2-1): EAGVAQSPRYKIIEKRQSVAFWCNPISGHATLYWYQQILGQGPKLLIQFQNNGVVDDSQLPKDRFSAERLKGVDSTLKIQPAKLEDSAVYLCASSLAASASAYNEQFFGPGTRLTVL.

This chain links TRBV9 with TRBJ2-1; TRBD2 matches 7 bases. Germline CDR1 and CDR2: SGDLS and YYNGEE. V shed 0 bases and J 2 bases; nucleotides not matched to a gene: 2. The CDR3 is made up of 15 amino acids. In nucleotides, the CDR3 is TGTGCCAGCAGCGTAGACGGGAGGCCCTACAATGAGCAGTTCTTC. Translated: CASSVDGRPYNEQFF. The complete variable domain, with remaining parts taken from reference TRBV9 and TRBJ2-1, reads DSGVTQTPKHLITATGQRVTLRCSPRSGDLSVYWYQQSLDQGLQFLIQYYNGEERAKGNILERFSAQQFPDLHSELNLSSLELGDSALYFCASSVDGRPYNEQFFGPGTRLTVL.

This clone was found a few times. Other nucleotide sequences from this sample produce the same CDR3. CDR3 amino acids: CASSPPGGTEAFF. The CDR3 bases are TGTGCCAGCTCACCACCAGGGGGCACTGAAGCTTTCTTT. This chain connects TRBV18 to TRBJ1-1, with D tentatively TRBD1 (6 bases). From germline, CDR1 is KGHSH and CDR2 LQKENI. The CDR3 extends over 13 amino acids. V was pared by 0 bases and J by 4 bases, with 6 bases between.